The present entry profiles one T cell receptor (beta chain) with its context. Its specificity is not known. The read halts 3 residues ahead of the CDR3 end, with the missing end drawn from the germline J gene. This record comes from a study of T cell clonality in common variable immunodeficiency. The CDR3 extends over 13 amino acids. Trimming removed 7 bases from V and 4 bases from J; junction bases left unmatched: 7. Per the germline V gene, CDR1 is KGHSH and CDR2 is LQKENI. Produced via immunoSEQ multiplex PCR; TCRdb's table is partial and in-frame only. The sample contains some 15,000 clones, none of them singletons. Regarding the study as a whole: Common variable immunodeficiency TCR beta sequences reportedly had fewer deletions and N-nucleotide insertions.

Sequenced input: peripheral blood mononuclear cells. The origin of this receptor is a human donor with common variable immunodeficiency. This chain connects TRBV18 to TRBJ2-7, with TRBD2 matching over 7 bases. CDR3 protein: CASCLAVDYEQYF. The sequenced part of the CDR3 DNA is TGTGCCAGCTGTCTAGCGGTCGATTACGAG.